Below, 32 T cell receptor beta chains from the same sample are listed, as sequenced in a study of OX40 agonist ivuxolimab in advanced cancers. TCRdb's table, derived via immunoSEQ multiplex PCR, lists solely in-frame clones and lacks some. Of some 43,000 clones in the sample, around 94% are singletons; the top ten hold approximately 11%. Specimen: CD4+ or CD8+ T cells sorted from blood, collected in a trial of the OX40 agonist ivuxolimab. These receptors originate from an adult with an advanced solid tumor such as melanoma, head and neck, liver or kidney cancer.

The chain uses TRBV6-5 and TRBJ2-7; 7 nucleotides match TRBD1. Germline trimming cut 7 bases from V and 2 bases from J; bases unmatched to any gene: 5. The CDR3 length is 13 residues. Per germline, CDR1 MNHEY and CDR2 SVGAGI. This CDR3 is CASNLGTAYEQYF. The CDR3 DNA sequence: TGTGCCAGCAACCTGGGGACAGCCTACGAGCAGTACTTC.

The chain combines TRBV6-5 with TRBJ1-1; no firm D call. Germline values: CDR1 MNHEY, CDR2 SVGAGI. CDR3 length: 15 amino acids. Trimming cost V 0 bases and J 7 bases, with 15 bases left between them. CDR3 sequence reads: CASSYSTEGGGEAFF. CDR3 bases: TGTGCCAGCAGTTACTCGACCGAGGGAGGTGGTGAAGCTTTCTTT.

The genes are TRBV11-2 and TRBJ2-2; unclear D gene. Germline CDR1 and CDR2: SGHAT and FQNNGV. The CDR3 runs 16 residues. Trimming cost V 5 bases and J 6 bases, with 19 bases left between them. The CDR3 sequence is CASSGMGEFHSGELFF. The CDR3 nucleotides read TGTGCCAGCAGCGGAATGGGCGAGTTTCACTCCGGGGAGCTGTTTTTT.

The chain joins TRBV12-5 to TRBJ2-7; 7 bases map to TRBD1. Germline loops: CDR1 LGHNT, CDR2 FRNRAP. There are 14 residues in the CDR3. V lost 5 bases to trimming and J lost 6 bases; unmatched junction nucleotides: 10. The CDR3 DNA follows: TGTGCTAGTGGTCCCGTGGACAGGCTGGGCGAGCAGTACTTC. Protein sequence: CASGPVDRLGEQYF.

The V gene is TRBV7-8, the J gene TRBJ2-5; D is undetermined. Per the germline V gene, CDR1 is SGHVS and CDR2 is FQNEAQ. The V end was cut by 3 bases, the J end by 3 bases, with 8 bases between. CDR3 length: 13 residues. CDR3 DNA sequence: TGTGCCAGCAGCTTCTTCTATGAAGAGACCCAGTACTTC. This sequence encodes CASSFFYEETQYF.

The chain combines TRBV7-9 with TRBJ2-3; tentative D call: TRBD1 (6 bases). Between the trimmed V and J ends, which lost 6 bases and 2 bases, there was a span of 18 bases. The germline V gene has CDR1 SEHNR and CDR2 FQNEAQ (reference sequence). This CDR3 region has 16 residues. As DNA, the CDR3 is TGTGCCAGCAGTGGGCGATCGAGGGGGACCACAGATACGCAGTATTTT. It encodes CASSGRSRGTTDTQYF.

The rearrangement links TRBV6-1 to TRBJ2-7; 7 bases map to TRBD2. V shed 4 bases and J 3 bases; nucleotides not matched to a gene: 12. Germline V gene sequence: CDR1 MNHNS, CDR2 SASEGT. The CDR3 runs 16 residues. The CDR3 loop reads CASSGREGLWVYEQYF. CDR3 nucleotides: TGTGCCAGCAGTGGAAGGGAGGGGCTCTGGGTCTACGAGCAGTACTTC.

The rearrangement joins TRBV4-2 to TRBJ1-1; D unresolved. Germline CDR1 reads LGHNA; CDR2 reads YNFKEQ. The CDR3 runs 16 residues. V was cut by 1 base and J by 1 base, with 13 bases left in between. CDR3: CASSQGVASPNTEAFF. For the CDR3, the DNA is TGTGCCAGCAGCCAAGGGGTAGCTTCCCCGAACACTGAAGCTTTCTTT.

The V and J genes are TRBV4-1 and TRBJ2-1, with a possible D match to TRBD1 (6 bases). V dropped 1 base and J dropped 7 bases, with 14 bases sitting between them. The CDR3 is made up of 15 amino acids. CDR1 MGHRA and CDR2 YSYEKL come from the germline V gene. In nucleotides, the CDR3 is TGCGCCAGCAGCCAAGCTACGACAGGCCTAAATGAGCAGTTCTTC. Translation gives CASSQATTGLNEQFF.

The V and J genes are TRBV7-2 and TRBJ2-7; no reliable D call. Trimming left V 5 bases short and J 7 bases short, with 18 bases between. Germline assignment: CDR1 SGHTA and CDR2 FQGNSA. The CDR3 runs 14 residues. CDR3 in DNA: TGTGCCAGCAGCCCCATAGTTCCATCTAAGGAGCAGTACTTC. Residues: CASSPIVPSKEQYF.

The chain recombines TRBV4-3 with TRBJ2-1; tentative D call: TRBD2 (5 bases). V lost 5 bases to trimming and J lost 6 bases, with 14 bases between them. This CDR3 is 14 amino acids long. Germline loops: CDR1 LGHNA, CDR2 YSLEER. DNA for the CDR3: TGCGCCAGCAGCGGACGGGGAGTCGGCAATGAGCAGTTCTTC. Translation gives CASSGRGVGNEQFF.

V usage is TRBV11-2 and J usage is TRBJ2-7; D remains unclear. The length of the CDR3 is 14 residues. V was cut by 5 bases and J by 1 base, with 12 bases left in between. In germline, CDR1 is SGHAT, CDR2 FQNNGV. This CDR3 is CASSLAPFSYEQYF. The CDR3 DNA reads as TGTGCCAGCAGCCTGGCCCCGTTTTCCTACGAGCAGTACTTC.

The genes are TRBV9 and TRBJ2-2, with 10 bases that match TRBD2. Germline CDR1 is SGDLS and CDR2 is YYNGEE. The V segment lost 0 bases and the J segment 2 bases; nucleotides outside the gene matches: 1. The CDR3 is made up of 16 amino acids. The CDR3 DNA reads TGTGCCAGCAGCGTAGGGACTAGCGGTAACACCGGGGAGCTGTTTTTT. Protein sequence: CASSVGTSGNTGELFF.

The V gene is TRBV7-9, the J gene TRBJ2-1, with no clear D. Per germline, CDR1 SEHNR and CDR2 FQNEAQ (reference sequence). V lost 3 bases and J lost 3, with 6 bases in between. This CDR3 has 13 amino acids. In DNA, the CDR3 is TGTGCCAGCAGCTTGAGTGTCTACAATGAGCAGTTCTTC. Translation: CASSLSVYNEQFF.

The chain employs TRBV7-3 and TRBJ2-1; tentatively, D is TRBD2 (6 bases). V was trimmed by 0 bases and J by 5 bases, leaving 8 bases between them. This CDR3 spans 14 amino acids. CDR1 SGHTA and CDR2 FQGTGA come from the germline V gene. The CDR3 DNA reads as TGTGCCAGCAGCTTAACTAGCGGAGACAATGAGCAGTTCTTC. Translating it yields CASSLTSGDNEQFF. The whole variable domain, remainder taken from reference TRBV7-3 and TRBJ2-1, is GAGVSQTPSNKVTEKGKYVELRCDPISGHTALYWYRQSLGQGPEFLIYFQGTGAADDSGLPNDRFFAVRPEGSVSTLKIQRTERGDSAVYLCASSLTSGDNEQFFGPGTRLTVL.

The rearrangement joins TRBV21-1 to TRBJ2-7. TRBV21-1 is noted as a pseudogene. The CDR3 covers 16 residues. DNA of the CDR3: TGTGCCAGCAGCAAAAGGCGAAGGTCTGGATCCTACGAGCAGTACTTC. Its translation is CASSKRRRSGSYEQYF.

CDR3 residues: CASSPGQGAGTEAFF. CDR3 in DNA: TGTGCCAGCAGCCCTGGACAGGGGGCGGGCACTGAAGCTTTCTTT. This rearrangement joins TRBV7-6 to TRBJ1-1; 11 nucleotides line up with TRBD1. Trimming removed 5 bases from V and 4 bases from J; junction bases left unmatched: 6. The CDR3 is 15 amino acids. Germline assignment: CDR1 SGHVS and CDR2 FNYEAQ.

Regarding this clone: This sample also contains other DNA sequences that code for the same CDR3. V and J are TRBV2 and TRBJ2-7, with D perhaps given as TRBD1 or TRBD2 (6 bases each). Germline V lookup: CDR1 SNHLY, CDR2 FYNNEI. This CDR3 region has 13 residues. V was clipped by 11 bases and J by 0 bases, with 14 bases between them. The CDR3 nucleotides are TGTGCCGGGGGGCGGGCACCCTCCTACGAGCAGTACTTC. Amino acid sequence: CAGGRAPSYEQYF.

This chain links TRBV13 with TRBJ2-1, with D tentatively TRBD1 (6 bases). Germline CDR1 reads PRHDT; CDR2 reads FYEKMQ (reference sequence). The CDR3 runs to 20 residues. Trimming stripped 1 base from V and 4 bases from J, with 26 bases between. CDR3 in DNA: TGTGCCAGCAGCTTAGTCTTAACTGACCCCCACCGAGGGACATACAATGAGCAGTTCTTC. The encoded protein is CASSLVLTDPHRGTYNEQFF. Looking up the rest from reference TRBV13 and TRBJ2-1 gives the full variable domain: AAGVIQSPRHLIKEKRETATLKCYPIPRHDTVYWYQQGPGQDPQFLISFYEKMQSDKGSIPDRFSAQQFSDYHSELNMSSLELGDSALYFCASSLVLTDPHRGTYNEQFFGPGTRLTVL.

This chain connects TRBV4-1 to TRBJ1-5, with TRBD1 matching over 9 bases. The CDR3 totals 19 residues. J lost 0 bases, V lost 2 bases, and 11 bases had no gene match. CDR1 and CDR2 from the germline V gene are MGHRA and YSYEKL. The CDR3 sequence: CASSQPTGTGSYSNQPQHF. DNA of the CDR3: TGCGCCAGCAGCCAACCCACCGGGACAGGGTCCTATAGCAATCAGCCCCAGCATTTT.

The rearrangement joins TRBV7-9 to TRBJ1-2; D gene ambiguous. Germline V lookup: CDR1 SEHNR, CDR2 FQNEAQ (reference sequence). This CDR3 spans 14 amino acids. V lost 1 base and J lost 2, with 8 bases in between. The CDR3 nucleotides are TGTGCCAGCAGCTTAGGGGGTCTGAACTATGGCTACACCTTC. Its translation: CASSLGGLNYGYTF.

The rearrangement links TRBV15 to TRBJ1-1; D is unclear. The CDR3 runs 14 residues. CDR1 LNHNV and CDR2 YYDKDF come from the germline V gene (reference sequence). The V end lost 0 bases, the J end lost 1 base, and 6 bases lay between the germline ends. The CDR3 nucleotides are TGTGCCACCAGCAGAGAGAGGCGGAACACTGAAGCTTTCTTT. This gives the protein CATSRERRNTEAFF.

The rearrangement links TRBV30 to TRBJ1-2; 7 bases agree with TRBD1. Trimming removed 4 bases from V and 6 bases from J; junction bases left unmatched: 2. The CDR3 loop spans 11 amino acids. The germline V gene has CDR1 GTSNPN and CDR2 SVGIG (reference sequence). The CDR3 DNA is TGTGCCTGGAATCAGGGGGATGGCTACACCTTC. It specifies CAWNQGDGYTF.

J is TRBJ2-7 and V is TRBV7-2; 8 nucleotides match TRBD2. CDR3 length equals 17 residues. V trimming: 1 base; J trimming: 4 bases; junction bases outside the gene matches: 12. Looked up from germline, CDR1 is SGHTA and CDR2 is FQGNSA. CDR3 loop: CASSLGASGRWTYEQYF. CDR3 bases: TGTGCCAGCAGCTTAGGGGCAAGCGGGAGATGGACGTACGAGCAGTACTTC.

Only one count was recorded for this clone. CDR3 protein: CASSSPRTGTEAFF. CDR3 DNA sequence: TGTGCCAGCAGTTCTCCCCGGACAGGCACTGAAGCTTTCTTT. The rearrangement links TRBV28 to TRBJ1-1, with 7 bases matching TRBD1. Losses at the gene ends were 4 bases for V and 4 bases for J; bases not matched to a gene: 6. This CDR3 is 14 amino acids long. Germline loops: CDR1 MDHEN, CDR2 SYDVKM.

The chain carries TRBV5-6 and TRBJ2-7, with unresolved D. Trimming cost V 0 bases and J 4 bases, with 5 bases left between them. This CDR3 has 12 residues. The germline V gene has CDR1 SGHDT and CDR2 YYEEEE. As DNA, the CDR3 is TGTGCCAGCAGCTTGGTGGGATACGAGCAGTACTTC. Translating it yields CASSLVGYEQYF.

The CDR3 nucleotides read TGCGCCAGCAGCCAAGAAGGGCTCTCCTACGAGCAGTACTTC. Translation: CASSQEGLSYEQYF. J is TRBJ2-7 and V is TRBV4-1; D unresolved. Trimming removed 0 bases at V and 0 bases at J, with 6 bases between. The CDR3 extends over 14 amino acids. Germline CDR1 is MGHRA and CDR2 is YSYEKL.

The J gene is TRBJ1-2, the V gene TRBV27; 7 bases match TRBD1. The CDR3 totals 13 residues. In germline, CDR1 is MNHEY, CDR2 SMNVEV (reference sequence). V dropped 8 bases and J dropped 4; count of bases not matched to a gene: 7. The DNA of the CDR3 is TGTGCCAGCGCTCAGGGGGACCTCTATGGCTACACCTTC. Protein: CASAQGDLYGYTF.

The chain couples TRBV13 to TRBJ2-7, with 8 bases that match TRBD2. The CDR3 consists of 14 residues. Germline loops: CDR1 PRHDT, CDR2 FYEKMQ (reference sequence). V trimming: 0 bases; J trimming: 4 bases; junction bases outside the gene matches: 2. CDR3 in amino acids: CASSLGGRGYEQYF. The CDR3, as DNA: TGTGCCAGCAGCTTAGGCGGGAGGGGTTACGAGCAGTACTTC.

The V and J genes are TRBV11-2 and TRBJ2-1; D not certain. Germline loops: CDR1 SGHAT, CDR2 FQNNGV. V dropped 4 bases and J dropped 0 bases, with 22 bases sitting between them. The CDR3 extends over 19 amino acids. CDR3: CASSSRQISTSSSYNEQFF. In nucleotides, the CDR3 is TGTGCCAGCAGCTCCCGACAAATTTCCACTTCAAGCTCCTACAATGAGCAGTTCTTC.

The genes are TRBV5-5 and TRBJ1-3, with TRBD1 as a possible D gene (5 bases). The germline gives CDR1 SGHKS, CDR2 YYEKEE (reference sequence). The CDR3 is made up of 17 amino acids. Trimming removed 0 bases at V and 4 bases at J, with 17 bases between. The CDR3 loop is CASSLVWGEFTGNTIYF. The CDR3 DNA sequence: TGTGCCAGCAGCTTGGTCTGGGGGGAGTTTACCGGAAACACCATATATTTT.

The chain couples TRBV7-2 to TRBJ2-3; 13 bases align to TRBD2. Germline V gene data show CDR1 as SGHTA and CDR2 as FQGNSA. The CDR3 runs 17 residues. V gave up 5 bases and J gave up 2 bases; unmatched junction bases: 7. CDR3 in DNA: TGTGCCAGCAGCCCTACTAGCGGGAGGGCCATCACAGATACGCAGTATTTT. It translates to CASSPTSGRAITDTQYF. Full variable domain (outside the CDR3, taken from reference TRBV7-2 and TRBJ2-3): GAGVSQSPSNKVTEKGKDVELRCDPISGHTALYWYRQSLGQGLEFLIYFQGNSAPDKSGLPSDRFSAERTGGSVSTLTIQRTQQEDSAVYLCASSPTSGRAITDTQYFGPGTRLTVL.